The present entry profiles one T cell receptor (beta chain) with its context. Profiling relied on immunoSEQ multiplex PCR, and the TCRdb table lists in-frame clones only, not all of them. The sample gives 250,000 or so clones, over 80% of which show up once; 2.5% to 3.5% is in the top ten. The germline CDR1 and CDR2 sequences are SGHNT and YENEEA. The CDR3 is 12 residues long. Trimming stripped 5 bases from V and 6 bases from J, with 9 bases between. This sample was included in a study of blood T cell repertoires in COVID-19. Study at large: There were acute and convalescent COVID-19 samples, and they came from the United States, Italy and Spain.

Material for sequencing was PBMCs or T cells enriched from blood (not recorded which). This clonotype was obtained from a woman in her thirties or forties who had been exposed to COVID-19. This chain uses TRBV11-3 with TRBJ2-3; D possibly corresponds to TRBD1 (6 bases). The DNA for the CDR3 is TGTGCCAGCAGCCCGCAGGGGGATACGCAGTATTTT. This codes for CASSPQGDTQYF.